This TCR beta chain was profiled in a study of blood T cell repertoires in COVID-19. Study-wide background: Specimens from acute and convalescent COVID-19 originated in the United States, Italy and Spain. Nucleic acid was either cDNA or gDNA, and it came from T cells, B-cell-depleted T cells, or PBMCs.

As originally analysed: Estimated nucleated cell counts came from reference gene primer amplification. Sequencing used immunoSEQ multiplex PCR; TCRdb keeps in-frame clones, though not all of them. That table is the source of V, J and clone size, and D and trimming were worked out from the DNA. The top ten hold about 2.2% of the sample, which has under 300,000 clones, roughly 88% seen once. CDR3 size: 15 residues. Germline trimming cut 1 base from V and 6 bases from J; bases unmatched to any gene: 6. In germline, CDR1 is SGHVS, CDR2 FNYEAQ. The TCR sequence derives from a man aged 25 to 45 who had recovered from COVID-19. The gene calls are TRBV7-6 and TRBJ1-5, with 7 bases aligning to TRBD1. Sequencing was carried out using peripheral blood. The CDR3 spells CASSLGRGKSQPQHF. The CDR3 coding sequence is TGTGCCAGCAGCTTAGGCAGGGGGAAAAGTCAGCCCCAGCATTTT. Full variable domain (outside the CDR3, taken from reference TRBV7-6 and TRBJ1-5): GAGVSQSPRYKVTKRGQDVALRCDPISGHVSLYWYRQALGQGPEFLTYFNYEAQQDKSGLPNDRFSAERPEGSISTLTIQRTEQRDSAMYRCASSLGRGKSQPQHFGDGTRLSIL.